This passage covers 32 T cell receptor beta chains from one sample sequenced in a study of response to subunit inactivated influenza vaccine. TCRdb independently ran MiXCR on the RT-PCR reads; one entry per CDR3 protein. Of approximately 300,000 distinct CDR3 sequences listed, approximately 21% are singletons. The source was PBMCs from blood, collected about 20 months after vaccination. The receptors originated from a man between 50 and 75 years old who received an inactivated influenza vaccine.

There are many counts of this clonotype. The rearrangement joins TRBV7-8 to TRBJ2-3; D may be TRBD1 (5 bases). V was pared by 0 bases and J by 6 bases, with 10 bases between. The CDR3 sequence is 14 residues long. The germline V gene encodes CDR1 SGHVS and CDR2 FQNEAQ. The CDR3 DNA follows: TGTGCCAGCAGCTTAGCGGCAGGGTGGGATACGCAGTATTTT. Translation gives CASSLAAGWDTQYF.

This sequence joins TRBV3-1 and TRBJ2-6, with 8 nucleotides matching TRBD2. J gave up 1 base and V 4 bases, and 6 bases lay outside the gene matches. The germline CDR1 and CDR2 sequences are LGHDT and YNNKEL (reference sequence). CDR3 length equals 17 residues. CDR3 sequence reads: CASSLAGQTSGANVLTF. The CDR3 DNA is TGTGCCAGCAGCCTAGCGGGACAAACATCTGGGGCCAACGTCCTGACTTTC.

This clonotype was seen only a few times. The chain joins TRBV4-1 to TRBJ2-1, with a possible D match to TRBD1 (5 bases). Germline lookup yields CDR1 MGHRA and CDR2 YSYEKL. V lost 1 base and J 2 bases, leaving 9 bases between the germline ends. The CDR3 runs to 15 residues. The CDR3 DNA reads TGCGCCAGCAGCCAAGGCAGGGTCACCTACAATGAGCAGTTCTTC. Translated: CASSQGRVTYNEQFF.

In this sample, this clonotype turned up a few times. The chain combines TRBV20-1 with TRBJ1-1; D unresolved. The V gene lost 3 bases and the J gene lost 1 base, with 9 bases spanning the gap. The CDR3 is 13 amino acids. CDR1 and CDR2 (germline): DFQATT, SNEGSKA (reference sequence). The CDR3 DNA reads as TGCAGTGCTAGTTGGACGGGGAACACTGAAGCTTTCTTT. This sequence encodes CSASWTGNTEAFF.

In DNA form, the CDR3 reads TGCAGTGCGACTAACAGGGGCCCGTACGAGCAGTACTTC. It yields the protein CSATNRGPYEQYF. The gene calls are TRBV20-1 and TRBJ2-7; 7 bases line up with TRBD1. From germline, CDR1 is DFQATT and CDR2 SNEGSKA (reference sequence). The CDR3 spans 13 residues. V trimming: 6 bases; J trimming: 4 bases; junction bases outside the gene matches: 9.

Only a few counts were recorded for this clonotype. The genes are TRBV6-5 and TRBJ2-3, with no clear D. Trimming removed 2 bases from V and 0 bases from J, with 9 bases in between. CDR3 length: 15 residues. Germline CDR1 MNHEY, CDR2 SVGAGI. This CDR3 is CASSYRATSTDTQYF. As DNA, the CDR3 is TGTGCCAGCAGTTACAGGGCAACTAGCACAGATACGCAGTATTTT.

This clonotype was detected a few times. The CDR3: CASSLSPGRTDEQYF. For the CDR3, the DNA is TGTGCCAGCAGCTTAAGTCCGGGGCGCACAGACGAGCAGTACTTC. The genes are TRBV7-6 and TRBJ2-7; D might be TRBD1 or TRBD2, each matching 5 bases. The CDR3 runs 15 residues. Deletions cut 2 bases from V and 5 bases from J, with 16 bases between. The germline V gene has CDR1 SGHVS and CDR2 FNYEAQ.

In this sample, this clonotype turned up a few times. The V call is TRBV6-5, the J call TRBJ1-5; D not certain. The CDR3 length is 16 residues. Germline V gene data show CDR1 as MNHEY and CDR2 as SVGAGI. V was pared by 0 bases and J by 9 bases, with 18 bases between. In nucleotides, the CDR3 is TGTGCCAGCAGTTACTCGATCGTCCGGGGATGGCGGCCCCAGCATTTT. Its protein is CASSYSIVRGWRPQHF.

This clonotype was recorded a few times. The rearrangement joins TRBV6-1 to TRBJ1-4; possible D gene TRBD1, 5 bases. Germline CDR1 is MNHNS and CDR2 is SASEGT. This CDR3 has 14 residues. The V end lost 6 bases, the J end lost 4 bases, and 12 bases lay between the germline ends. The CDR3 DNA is TGTGCCAGCAGCCTCCGGGGCTATAATGAAAAACTGTTTTTT. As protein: CASSLRGYNEKLFF.

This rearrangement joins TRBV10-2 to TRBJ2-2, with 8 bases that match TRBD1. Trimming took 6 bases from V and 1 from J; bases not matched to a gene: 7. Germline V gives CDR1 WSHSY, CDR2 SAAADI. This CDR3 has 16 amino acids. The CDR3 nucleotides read TGCGCCAGCAGCCCGAAAGGACAGGGGAACACCGGGGAGCTGTTTTTT. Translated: CASSPKGQGNTGELFF.

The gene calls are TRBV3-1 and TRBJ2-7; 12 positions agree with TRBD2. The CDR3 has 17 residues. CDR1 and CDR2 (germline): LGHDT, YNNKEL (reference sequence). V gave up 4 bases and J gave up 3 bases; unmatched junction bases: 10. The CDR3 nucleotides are TGTGCCAGCAGCCCTCTGGGACTAGCGGGTGGCTTCTACGAGCAGTACTTC. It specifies CASSPLGLAGGFYEQYF.

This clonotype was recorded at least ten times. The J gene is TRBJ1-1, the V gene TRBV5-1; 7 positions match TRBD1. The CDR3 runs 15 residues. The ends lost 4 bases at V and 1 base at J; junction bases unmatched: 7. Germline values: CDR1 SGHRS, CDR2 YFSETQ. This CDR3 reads CASSTRTGGNTEAFF. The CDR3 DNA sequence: TGCGCCAGCAGCACCCGGACAGGCGGGAACACTGAAGCTTTCTTT.

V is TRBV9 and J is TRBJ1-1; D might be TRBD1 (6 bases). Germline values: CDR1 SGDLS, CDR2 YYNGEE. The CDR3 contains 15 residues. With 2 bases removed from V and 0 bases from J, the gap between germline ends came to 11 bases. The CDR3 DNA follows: TGTGCCAGCAGCGTCTCCGGGACATTGAACACTGAAGCTTTCTTT. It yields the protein CASSVSGTLNTEAFF.

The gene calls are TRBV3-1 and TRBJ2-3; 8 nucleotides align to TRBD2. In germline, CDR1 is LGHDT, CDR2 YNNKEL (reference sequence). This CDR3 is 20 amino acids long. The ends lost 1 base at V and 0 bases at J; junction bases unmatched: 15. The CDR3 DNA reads TGTGCCAGCAGCCAAGGGGGGAGACTAGCGCTTGCCCCTAGCACAGATACGCAGTATTTT. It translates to CASSQGGRLALAPSTDTQYF.

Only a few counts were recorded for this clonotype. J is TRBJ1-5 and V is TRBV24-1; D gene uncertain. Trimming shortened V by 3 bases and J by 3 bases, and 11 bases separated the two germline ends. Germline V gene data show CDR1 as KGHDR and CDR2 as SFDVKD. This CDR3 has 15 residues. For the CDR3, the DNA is TGTGCCACCAGTGATGGTCAGGATTACAATCAGCCCCAGCATTTT. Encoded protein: CATSDGQDYNQPQHF.

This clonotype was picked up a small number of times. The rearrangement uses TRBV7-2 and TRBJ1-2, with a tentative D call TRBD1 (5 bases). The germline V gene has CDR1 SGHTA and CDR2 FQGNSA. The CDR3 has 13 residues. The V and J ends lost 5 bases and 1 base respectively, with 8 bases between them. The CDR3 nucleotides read TGTGCCAGCAGCCGCAGGGATAACTATGGCTACACCTTC. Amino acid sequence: CASSRRDNYGYTF. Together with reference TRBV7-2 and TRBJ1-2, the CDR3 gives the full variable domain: GAGVSQSPSNKVTEKGKDVELRCDPISGHTALYWYRQSLGQGLEFLIYFQGNSAPDKSGLPSDRFSAERTGGSVSTLTIQRTQQEDSAVYLCASSRRDNYGYTFGSGTRLTVV.

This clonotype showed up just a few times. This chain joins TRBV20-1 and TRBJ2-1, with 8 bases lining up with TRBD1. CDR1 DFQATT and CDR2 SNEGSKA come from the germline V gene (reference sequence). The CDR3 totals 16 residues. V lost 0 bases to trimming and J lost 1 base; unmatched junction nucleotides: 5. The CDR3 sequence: CSARELGQGSYNEQFF. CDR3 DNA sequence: TGCAGTGCTAGAGAACTAGGACAGGGATCCTACAATGAGCAGTTCTTC.

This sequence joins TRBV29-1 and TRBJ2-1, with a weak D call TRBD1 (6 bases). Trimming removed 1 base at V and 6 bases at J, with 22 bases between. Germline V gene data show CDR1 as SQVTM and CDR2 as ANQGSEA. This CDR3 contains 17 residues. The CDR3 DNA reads TGCAGCGTTGAAGGCGTTCGGGCGACAGGTGGCGGCAATGAGCAGTTCTTC. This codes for CSVEGVRATGGGNEQFF.

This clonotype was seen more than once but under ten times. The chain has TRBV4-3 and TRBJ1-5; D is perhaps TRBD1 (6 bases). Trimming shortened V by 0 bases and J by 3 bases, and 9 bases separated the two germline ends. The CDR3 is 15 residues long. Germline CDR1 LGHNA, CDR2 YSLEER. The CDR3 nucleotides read TGCGCCAGCAGCCAAGATAGGGGGATCAATCAGCCCCAGCATTTT. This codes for CASSQDRGINQPQHF.

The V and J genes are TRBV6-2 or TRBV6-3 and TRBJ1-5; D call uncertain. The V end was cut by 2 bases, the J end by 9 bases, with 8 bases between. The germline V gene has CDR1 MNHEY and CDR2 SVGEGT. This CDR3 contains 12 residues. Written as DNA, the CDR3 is TGTGCCAGCAGTTACGGACCGGGGCCCCAGCATTTT. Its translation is CASSYGPGPQHF.

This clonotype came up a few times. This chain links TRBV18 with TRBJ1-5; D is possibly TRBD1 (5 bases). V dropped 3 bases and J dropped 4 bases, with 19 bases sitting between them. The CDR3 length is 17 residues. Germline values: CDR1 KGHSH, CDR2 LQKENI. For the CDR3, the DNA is TGTGCCAGCTCACCCCTTAGACAGAGCGGTCGGAATCAGCCCCAGCATTTT. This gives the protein CASSPLRQSGRNQPQHF.

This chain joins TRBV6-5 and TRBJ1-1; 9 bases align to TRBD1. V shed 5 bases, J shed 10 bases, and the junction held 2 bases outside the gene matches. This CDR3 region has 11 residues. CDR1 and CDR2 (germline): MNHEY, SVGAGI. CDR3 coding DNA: TGTGCCAGCAGTACAGGGGGCACAGCTTTCTTT. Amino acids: CASSTGGTAFF.

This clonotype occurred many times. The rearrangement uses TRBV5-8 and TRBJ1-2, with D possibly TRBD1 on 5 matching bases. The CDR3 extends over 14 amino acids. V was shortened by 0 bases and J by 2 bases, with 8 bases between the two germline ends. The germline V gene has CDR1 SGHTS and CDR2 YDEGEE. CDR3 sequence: CASSLDRTNYGYTF. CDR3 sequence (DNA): TGTGCCAGCAGCTTGGACAGGACAAACTATGGCTACACCTTC. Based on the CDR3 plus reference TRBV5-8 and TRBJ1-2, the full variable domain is EAGVTQSPTHLIKTRGQQATLRCSPISGHTSVYWYQQALGLGLQFLLWYDEGEERNRGNFPPRFSGRQFPNYSSELNVNALELEDSALYLCASSLDRTNYGYTFGSGTRLTVV.

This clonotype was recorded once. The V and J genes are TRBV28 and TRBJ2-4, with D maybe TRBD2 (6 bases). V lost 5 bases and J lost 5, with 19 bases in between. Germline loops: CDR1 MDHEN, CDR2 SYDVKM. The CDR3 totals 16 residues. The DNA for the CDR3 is TGTGCCAGCAGTCCCACTGGGAGGCCGCCTGAAAACATTCAGTACTTC. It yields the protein CASSPTGRPPENIQYF.

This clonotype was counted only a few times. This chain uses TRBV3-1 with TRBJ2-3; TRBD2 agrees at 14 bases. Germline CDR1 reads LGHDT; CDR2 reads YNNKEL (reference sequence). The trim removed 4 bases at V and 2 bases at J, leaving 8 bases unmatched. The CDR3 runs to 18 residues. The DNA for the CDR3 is TGTGCCAGCAGCCGGGGACTAGCGGGAGTCCACCCCACAGATACGCAGTATTTT. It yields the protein CASSRGLAGVHPTDTQYF.

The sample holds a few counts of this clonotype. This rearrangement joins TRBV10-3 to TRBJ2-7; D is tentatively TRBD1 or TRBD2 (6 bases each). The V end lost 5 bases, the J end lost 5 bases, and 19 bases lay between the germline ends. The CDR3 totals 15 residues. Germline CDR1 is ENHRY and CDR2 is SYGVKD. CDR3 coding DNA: TGTGCCATCAGTCGAGGGGGGCTTGAGGTCGACGAGCAGTACTTC. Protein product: CAISRGGLEVDEQYF.

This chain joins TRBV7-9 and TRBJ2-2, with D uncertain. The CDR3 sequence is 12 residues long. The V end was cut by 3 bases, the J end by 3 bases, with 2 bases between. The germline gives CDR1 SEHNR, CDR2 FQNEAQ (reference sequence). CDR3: CASSLYTGELFF. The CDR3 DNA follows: TGTGCCAGCAGCTTGTACACCGGGGAGCTGTTTTTT.

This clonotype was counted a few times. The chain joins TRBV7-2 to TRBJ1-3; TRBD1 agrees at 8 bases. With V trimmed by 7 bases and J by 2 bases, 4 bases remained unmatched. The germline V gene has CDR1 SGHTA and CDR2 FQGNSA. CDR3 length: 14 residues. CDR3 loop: CASTQTGAGNTIYF. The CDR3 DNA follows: TGTGCCAGCACCCAGACAGGGGCTGGAAACACCATATATTTT.

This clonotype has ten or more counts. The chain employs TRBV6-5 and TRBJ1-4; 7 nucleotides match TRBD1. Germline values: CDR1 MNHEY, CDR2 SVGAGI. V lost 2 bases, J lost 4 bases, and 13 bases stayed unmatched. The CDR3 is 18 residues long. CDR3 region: CASSYRPPQDRLNEKLFF. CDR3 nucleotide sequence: TGTGCCAGCAGTTACCGACCGCCCCAGGACAGGCTTAATGAAAAACTGTTTTTT.

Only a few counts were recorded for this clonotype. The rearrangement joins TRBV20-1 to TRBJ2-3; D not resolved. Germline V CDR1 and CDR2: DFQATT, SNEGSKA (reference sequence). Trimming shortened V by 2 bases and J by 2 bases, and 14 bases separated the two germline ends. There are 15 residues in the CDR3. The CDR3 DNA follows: TGCAGTGCTAGAAAGGTCGGCCGGCCCACAGATACGCAGTATTTT. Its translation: CSARKVGRPTDTQYF.

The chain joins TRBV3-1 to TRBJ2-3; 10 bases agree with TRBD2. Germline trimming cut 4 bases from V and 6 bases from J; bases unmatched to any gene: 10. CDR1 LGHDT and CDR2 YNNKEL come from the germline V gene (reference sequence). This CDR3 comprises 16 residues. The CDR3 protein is CASSLSLASGSDTQYF. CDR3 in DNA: TGTGCCAGCAGCCTAAGCTTGGCTAGCGGGAGCGATACGCAGTATTTT.

The CDR3 protein is CASSLAFRGQYDEQFF. CDR3 in DNA: TGTGCCAGCAGCTTAGCTTTCAGGGGGCAGTACGATGAGCAGTTCTTC. V is TRBV7-9 and J is TRBJ2-1; 8 bases are a match to TRBD1. J gave up 8 bases and V 0 bases, and 9 bases lay outside the gene matches. This CDR3 has 16 residues. Germline CDR1 and CDR2: SEHNR and FQNEAQ (reference sequence).